The rows below give T cell receptor beta chains drawn from one sample of a study of cytomegalovirus exposure and HLA in healthy donors. TCRdb keeps only in-frame clones here, not all; method: immunoSEQ multiplex PCR. The sample consists of 55,000 to 80,000 clones, around 80% of them appearing once. The specimen sequenced was PBMCs. These receptors were taken from a man aged 40-49 years in good health and CMV-seronegative. CDR3s include the opening cysteine and the closing phenylalanine or tryptophan. Each record gives: J gene, clone size, V gene, D gene, CDR3 DNA, CDR3 protein. D genes are given only for firm matches. Expanded clones are given a class, and other clones once, few, many or no size at all.

j_gene: TRBJ2-1
abundance: -
v_gene: TRBV18
d_gene: TRBD2
CDR3nt: TGTGCCAGCTCAGCTAGCGGGGGTCCCTACAATGAGCAGTTCTTC
CDR3aa: CASSASGGPYNEQFF

j_gene: TRBJ1-2
abundance: -
v_gene: TRBV5-5
d_gene: -
CDR3nt: TGTGCCAGCAGCTTGGGGCAGGGGCCAGCTAACTATGGCTACACCTTC
CDR3aa: CASSLGQGPANYGYTF

j_gene: TRBJ2-3
abundance: -
v_gene: TRBV6-1
d_gene: -
CDR3nt: TGTGCCAGCAGTGTTGGGCGGGGGCTGAATATAGATACGCAGTATTTT
CDR3aa: CASSVGRGLNIDTQYF

j_gene: TRBJ1-2
abundance: -
v_gene: TRBV6-6
d_gene: -
CDR3nt: TGTGCCAGCAGTTACAGGGGCGCAAGCTACACCTTC
CDR3aa: CASSYRGASYTF

j_gene: TRBJ2-7
abundance: -
v_gene: TRBV15
d_gene: TRBD2
CDR3nt: TGTGCCACCAGCAGAGAGCTAGCGGGAGCAGGGTACGAGCAGTACTTC
CDR3aa: CATSRELAGAGYEQYF

j_gene: TRBJ2-5
abundance: few
v_gene: TRBV7-2
d_gene: -
CDR3nt: TGTGCCAGCAGCTTACAGAGGGAAGGGGAGACCCAGTACTTC
CDR3aa: CASSLQREGETQYF

j_gene: TRBJ1-1
abundance: few
v_gene: TRBV5-6
d_gene: -
CDR3nt: TGTGCCAGCAGCGGGGACACCGGGGCTGAGAACACTGAAGCTTTCTTT
CDR3aa: CASSGDTGAENTEAFF

j_gene: TRBJ2-5
abundance: -
v_gene: TRBV9
d_gene: TRBD2
CDR3nt: TGTGCCAGCAGCGTGGGAGGACTAGCGGAGCAAGAGACCCAGTACTTC
CDR3aa: CASSVGGLAEQETQYF

j_gene: TRBJ2-3
abundance: -
v_gene: TRBV20-1
d_gene: -
CDR3nt: TGCAGCACTACGGCGAATACGCAGTATTTT
CDR3aa: CSTTANTQYF

j_gene: TRBJ1-2
abundance: -
v_gene: TRBV7-9
d_gene: -
CDR3nt: TGTTCCAGCAGCTTGTCCGTCTATGGCTACACCTTC
CDR3aa: CSSSLSVYGYTF

j_gene: TRBJ1-4
abundance: -
v_gene: TRBV5-1
d_gene: TRBD1
CDR3nt: TGCGCCAGCAGCTTGGGGGACAGGAATGAAAAACTGTTTTTT
CDR3aa: CASSLGDRNEKLFF

j_gene: TRBJ1-2
abundance: -
v_gene: TRBV9
d_gene: -
CDR3nt: TGTGCCAGCAGCGTAGGGGGGCCTGCGATCGTAGGCTACACCTTC
CDR3aa: CASSVGGPAIVGYTF

j_gene: TRBJ2-3
abundance: -
v_gene: TRBV7-9
d_gene: TRBD2
CDR3nt: TGTGCCAGCAGCGACTTAGCGGGAGTGGGCACAGATACGCAGTATTTT
CDR3aa: CASSDLAGVGTDTQYF

j_gene: TRBJ1-6
abundance: -
v_gene: TRBV19
d_gene: -
CDR3nt: TGTGCCAGTAGTATAAGGCAGGGAAGAAAGGATTCACCCCTCCACTTT
CDR3aa: CASSIRQGRKDSPLHF

j_gene: TRBJ1-4
abundance: -
v_gene: TRBV10-3
d_gene: -
CDR3nt: TGTGCCATCAGTGAGTCCCCCAGGGAGGGTGAAAAACTGTTTTTT
CDR3aa: CAISESPREGEKLFF

j_gene: TRBJ2-3
abundance: few
v_gene: TRBV4-1
d_gene: TRBD2
CDR3nt: TGCGCCAGCAGCCTCATAGCGGGGGATAGCACAGATACGCAGTATTTT
CDR3aa: CASSLIAGDSTDTQYF

j_gene: TRBJ2-1
abundance: -
v_gene: TRBV27
d_gene: -
CDR3nt: TGTGCCAGCAGTTTATTAGGGCCCGCGGGGAGCGATGAGCAGTTCTTC
CDR3aa: CASSLLGPAGSDEQFF

j_gene: TRBJ1-2
abundance: -
v_gene: TRBV6-5
d_gene: -
CDR3nt: TGTGCCAGCAGGATGGCAAGATTCTATGGCTACACCTTC
CDR3aa: CASRMARFYGYTF

j_gene: TRBJ2-7
abundance: -
v_gene: TRBV2
d_gene: -
CDR3nt: TGTGCCAGCAGTGCCCGACGGAACAGCTACGAGCAGTACTTC
CDR3aa: CASSARRNSYEQYF

j_gene: TRBJ2-5
abundance: -
v_gene: TRBV2
d_gene: TRBD2
CDR3nt: TGTGCCAGCAGGCCTATGAAAGGTGGTAGCGGGAGAACCGAGACCCAGTACTTC
CDR3aa: CASRPMKGGSGRTETQYF

j_gene: TRBJ2-2
abundance: -
v_gene: TRBV5-1
d_gene: TRBD1
CDR3nt: TGCGCCAGCAGCCTAGACAGGGGGTACACCGGGGAGCTGTTTTTT
CDR3aa: CASSLDRGYTGELFF

j_gene: TRBJ1-2
abundance: few
v_gene: TRBV10-3
d_gene: TRBD1
CDR3nt: TGTGCCATCAGTGGGACAGGCGATAACTATGGCTACACCTTC
CDR3aa: CAISGTGDNYGYTF

j_gene: TRBJ1-1
abundance: -
v_gene: TRBV25-1
d_gene: -
CDR3nt: TGTGCCAGCAGTGATGGGGGACACCTGAACACTGAAGCTTTCTTT
CDR3aa: CASSDGGHLNTEAFF

j_gene: TRBJ1-3
abundance: -
v_gene: TRBV10-3
d_gene: -
CDR3nt: TGTGCCATCACCACAGTCTCTGGAAACACCATATATTTT
CDR3aa: CAITTVSGNTIYF

j_gene: TRBJ1-6
abundance: -
v_gene: TRBV10-3
d_gene: TRBD1
CDR3nt: TGTGCCATCAGTGAGTCGGGGACAGGGGGTAATTCACCCCTCCACTTT
CDR3aa: CAISESGTGGNSPLHF

j_gene: TRBJ2-3
abundance: -
v_gene: TRBV9
d_gene: TRBD2
CDR3nt: TGTGCCAGCAGCGCCCTCGGGGGAGCGGGGGGGTTAGATACGCAGTATTTT
CDR3aa: CASSALGGAGGLDTQYF

j_gene: TRBJ1-5
abundance: -
v_gene: TRBV19
d_gene: -
CDR3nt: TGTGCCAGTAGTATTTGGACAGAATATCAGCCCCAGCATTTT
CDR3aa: CASSIWTEYQPQHF

j_gene: TRBJ2-3
abundance: -
v_gene: TRBV20-1
d_gene: TRBD2
CDR3nt: TGCAGTGTAGCGGGAGAAGATACGCAGTATTTT
CDR3aa: CSVAGEDTQYF

j_gene: TRBJ2-3
abundance: -
v_gene: TRBV11-3
d_gene: TRBD2
CDR3nt: TGTGCCAGCAGCTTAGCGGGAGGCTCAGATACGCAGTATTTT
CDR3aa: CASSLAGGSDTQYF